The T cell receptor (beta chain) under discussion was sequenced for a study of graft-versus-host responses after intestinal transplantation. Overall study results and limits: Some GvH clones were seen earlier in gut or blood, suggesting intestinal origin. Graft-versus-host to host-versus-graft clonal ratios in allografts were high in patients with graft-donor T cell macrochimerism.

Comments on this clone: Its target is not known.

The CDR3 length is 13 residues. V lost 1 base and J 4 bases, leaving 10 bases between the germline ends. Germline values: CDR1 GTSNPN, CDR2 SVGIG (reference sequence). Sequencing used immunoSEQ multiplex PCR; TCRdb keeps in-frame clones, though not all of them. Here the sample spans some 87,000 clones, 80% to 95% being singletons. The sequencing here drew on unstimulated CD8+ T cells sorted from spleen or lymph node cells, taken before transplant. The chain joins TRBV30 to TRBJ1-2; D not resolved. The TCR comes from a human donor who was the organ donor for an intestinal transplant. CDR3 residues: CAWSEMGAYGYTF. CDR3 bases: TGTGCCTGGAGTGAGATGGGAGCCTATGGCTACACCTTC.